Shown below are 15 T cell receptor beta chains from a single sample sequenced in a study of T cells in narcolepsy (dated by TCRdb to between 2018 and 2020). The receptor library was made with the immunoSEQ multiplex PCR assay. TCRdb provides this immuneACCESS table in a form limited to in-frame rearrangements. Some clones are lacking; in checked studies, under half of them reflect an unresolved V gene, and why the rest are absent is not known. The sample table shows approximately 11,000 clones, and roughly 93% are seen once. In total, the top ten clones hold more than 0.95% of the sample. The material sequenced was CD45RA- memory CD4+ T cells from PBMCs. The cell subset or site label for this specimen denotes: memory T cells sorted ex vivo from peripheral blood. These receptor sequences come from a human donor with narcolepsy.

J is TRBJ1-2 and V is TRBV9; TRBD1 is a possible D gene (5 bases). CDR1 is SGDLS and CDR2 is YYNGEE in the germline V gene. This CDR3 has 15 residues. V was pared by 3 bases and J by 5 bases, with 17 bases between. The CDR3 loop reads CASSGQSGGAYGYTF. Written as DNA, the CDR3 is TGTGCCAGCAGCGGACAGTCCGGCGGGGCGTATGGCTACACCTTC. The complete variable domain, with remaining parts taken from reference TRBV9 and TRBJ1-2, reads DSGVTQTPKHLITATGQRVTLRCSPRSGDLSVYWYQQSLDQGLQFLIQYYNGEERAKGNILERFSAQQFPDLHSELNLSSLELGDSALYFCASSGQSGGAYGYTFGSGTRLTVV.

The V call is TRBV6-5, the J call TRBJ1-3; D remains ambiguous. Germline assignment: CDR1 MNHEY and CDR2 SVGAGI. CDR3 length equals 14 residues. V lost 2 bases and J lost 5, with 10 bases in between. The CDR3 bases are TGTGCCAGCAGTTACACGGGGAATAGAAACACCATATATTTT. Its protein is CASSYTGNRNTIYF.

This chain connects TRBV6-5 to TRBJ1-4; tentatively, D is TRBD1 (5 bases). V was clipped by 4 bases and J by 0 bases, with 9 bases between them. Germline V gene lookup returns CDR1 MNHEY and CDR2 SVGAGI. The CDR3 runs 15 residues. DNA for the CDR3: TGTGCCAGCAGTTTCGGCAGGGCAACTAATGAAAAACTGTTTTTT. Amino acid sequence: CASSFGRATNEKLFF.

This clone appeared once. The rearrangement joins TRBV7-6 to TRBJ1-4, with D unresolved. Trimming cost V 1 base and J 2 bases, with 5 bases left between them. There are 14 residues in the CDR3. In germline, CDR1 is SGHVS, CDR2 FNYEAQ. CDR3 loop: CASSLGVTNEKLFF. The CDR3, as DNA: TGTGCCAGCAGCTTAGGGGTTACTAATGAAAAACTGTTTTTT.

This rearrangement joins TRBV29-1 to TRBJ1-1; D might be TRBD1 (6 bases). Per the germline V gene, CDR1 is SQVTM and CDR2 is ANQGSEA. The CDR3 has 18 amino acids. The V and J ends lost 6 bases and 0 bases respectively, with 26 bases between them. As DNA, the CDR3 is TGCAGCGTGCGCGAAAAAGGACAGTCGTTCAATATGAACACTGAAGCTTTCTTT. It codes for CSVREKGQSFNMNTEAFF.

The CDR3 is CASSLEGGNQPQHF. The CDR3 nucleotides read TGTGCCAGCAGCTTGGAGGGAGGGAATCAGCCCCAGCATTTT. The chain employs TRBV5-4 and TRBJ1-5, with D unresolved. The CDR3 contains 14 residues. The V gene lost 0 bases and the J gene lost 4 bases, with 8 bases spanning the gap. CDR1 is SGHNT, CDR2 YYREEE, per germline (reference sequence).

The chain combines TRBV19 with TRBJ1-2; D is possibly TRBD1 (6 bases). Trimming removed 6 bases at V and 0 bases at J, with 14 bases between. There are 15 residues in the CDR3. Germline V gene data show CDR1 as LNHDA and CDR2 as SQIVND (reference sequence). The CDR3 sequence is CASSGEQGSNYGYTF. DNA of the CDR3: TGTGCCAGTAGCGGGGAACAGGGATCTAACTATGGCTACACCTTC.

The CDR3 DNA reads as TGTGCCAGCAGTGTGGGCCCAACGGCCGAGCAGTACTTC. Its protein is CASSVGPTAEQYF. This sequence joins TRBV2 and TRBJ2-7; D remains ambiguous. The ends were cut back, 4 bases at V and 6 bases at J, with 13 bases in the middle. Germline V gene lookup returns CDR1 SNHLY and CDR2 FYNNEI. The CDR3 runs to 13 residues. Filled out from reference TRBV2 and TRBJ2-7, the complete variable domain reads EPEVTQTPSHQVTQMGQEVILRCVPISNHLYFYWYRQILGQKVEFLVSFYNNEISEKSEIFDDQFSVERPDGSNFTLKIRSTKLEDSAMYFCASSVGPTAEQYFGPGTRLTVT.

This clone was seen more than once but under ten times. This chain links TRBV6-5 with TRBJ2-3; 7 bases line up with TRBD1. This CDR3 region has 15 residues. From germline, CDR1 is MNHEY and CDR2 SVGAGI. V lost 2 bases to trimming and J lost 2 bases; unmatched junction nucleotides: 4. The CDR3 DNA reads as TGTGCCAGCAGTTACGGGACAGCGGACACAGATACGCAGTATTTT. Protein sequence: CASSYGTADTDTQYF.

The rearrangement links TRBV5-1 to TRBJ2-5; D is perhaps TRBD1 (7 bases). The CDR3 runs 14 residues. Deletions cut 1 base from V and 4 bases from J, with 11 bases between. The germline V gene has CDR1 SGHRS and CDR2 YFSETQ. CDR3 region: CASSLNQGGETQYF. In nucleotides, the CDR3 is TGCGCCAGCAGCTTGAACCAGGGGGGAGAGACCCAGTACTTC.

The chain couples TRBV5-4 to TRBJ2-3, with D perhaps given as TRBD1 or TRBD2 (5 bases each). The CDR3 has 15 residues. In germline, CDR1 is SGHNT, CDR2 YYREEE (reference sequence). V lost 3 bases, J lost 3 bases, and 14 bases lay in between. CDR3 residues: CASSYGTLVTDTQYF. CDR3 DNA: TGTGCCAGCAGCTACGGGACCTTGGTTACAGATACGCAGTATTTT.

The chain joins TRBV19 to TRBJ2-1; 10 bases are shared with TRBD2. Germline loops: CDR1 LNHDA, CDR2 SQIVND (reference sequence). The CDR3 spans 17 residues. V lost 1 base, J lost 9 bases, and 12 bases stayed unmatched. CDR3 amino acids: CASSIVLAGEGSGEQFF. CDR3 nucleotide sequence: TGTGCCAGTAGTATAGTGCTAGCGGGAGAGGGGAGTGGTGAGCAGTTCTTC.

This chain connects TRBV9 to TRBJ2-3; no firm D call. Trimming took 4 bases from V and 4 from J, leaving 13 bases between them. The CDR3 has 14 residues. Germline V lookup: CDR1 SGDLS, CDR2 YYNGEE. DNA for the CDR3: TGTGCCAGCAGCTCATCCACGGCGGCAGATACGCAGTATTTT. Protein sequence: CASSSSTAADTQYF.

The CDR3 DNA follows: TGTGCCAGCTCACCTTCCACGGAACAGCCCCAGCATTTT. It is translated as CASSPSTEQPQHF. This rearrangement joins TRBV18 to TRBJ1-5; unclear D gene. The germline V gene encodes CDR1 KGHSH and CDR2 LQKENI. The CDR3 is made up of 13 amino acids. V was cut by 3 bases and J by 7 bases, with 10 bases left in between.

The CDR3 DNA follows: TGTGCCAGCAGTCAAGGACTGAACACCGGGGAGCTGTTTTTT. As protein: CASSQGLNTGELFF. This sequence joins TRBV6-5 and TRBJ2-2, with D possibly being TRBD2 (5 bases). The ends were cut back, 5 bases at V and 1 base at J, with 8 bases in the middle. Germline V gene sequence: CDR1 MNHEY, CDR2 SVGAGI. The CDR3 is 14 amino acids.